The present T cell receptor beta chain was sequenced within a study of Graves' ophthalmopathy and Graves' hyperthyroidism. Points from the study as a whole: The authors also found most expanded thyroid clonotypes above 0.001 frequency in blood. Sensitivity reached just under 90% and specificity around 81% for a 13-signature model separating ophthalmopathy from stable hyperthyroidism.

The CDR3 contains 15 residues. J lost 8 bases, V lost 0 bases, and 8 bases had no gene match. Germline values: CDR1 SGHDN, CDR2 FVKESK. PBMCs were isolated by Ficoll-Paque density gradient centrifugation, using 8 to 10 ml of fresh peripheral blood as the starting material. In the case of this clonotype: Its antigen is not known.

Amplification from RNA transcripts yielded the TCR beta CDR3 regions. The workflow started with a first-round RT-PCR run with HTBI primers and then moved on to a second-round multiplex PCR. TCRdb ran MiXCR on the multiplex PCR reads and lists one entry per CDR3 protein. The data contain some 750,000 distinct CDR3 sequences, roughly 40% of them seen just once; the ten biggest clones take up about 40%. Sample: peripheral blood. This chain connects TRBV14 to TRBJ1-2, with 8 bases aligning to TRBD1. The receptor comes from an adult man with Graves' ophthalmopathy. CDR3 region: CASSQDSQGARGYTF. CDR3 DNA: TGTGCCAGCAGCCAAGATTCCCAGGGGGCGAGAGGCTACACCTTC. Combining the CDR3 with reference TRBV14 and TRBJ1-2 gives the whole variable domain EAGVTQFPSHSVIEKGQTVTLRCDPISGHDNLYWYRRVMGKEIKFLLHFVKESKQDESGMPNNRFLAERTGGTYSTLKVQPAELEDSGVYFCASSQDSQGARGYTFGSGTRLTVV.